This is a list of T cell receptor beta chains from one sample in a study of cytomegalovirus exposure and HLA in healthy donors. Assay: immunoSEQ multiplex PCR; the TCRdb copy retains only in-frame clones and omits some. The table has approximately 220,000 clones, roughly four fifths seen once. The sample consisted of PBMCs. Receptors were obtained from a girl between 10 and 17 years old in good health and CMV-seronegative. CDR3s include the opening cysteine and the closing phenylalanine or tryptophan. A D gene is named only where the DNA matches it firmly. Some rows have no size entry. The others give once, few or many, or a class for an expanded clone.

V gene: TRBV7-2; J gene: TRBJ2-3; clone size: .; D gene: TRBD2; CDR3 DNA: TGTGCCAGCAGCCTTAGGACGGGGAGGGCAGATACGCAGTATTTT; CDR3 protein: CASSLRTGRADTQYF
V gene: TRBV6-1; J gene: TRBJ1-1; clone size: .; D gene: .; CDR3 DNA: TGTGCCAGCAGTGAAGTCGGAGGGAAGAGCACTGAAGCTTTCTTT; CDR3 protein: CASSEVGGKSTEAFF
V gene: TRBV15; J gene: TRBJ1-2; clone size: .; D gene: .; CDR3 DNA: TGTGCCACCAGCAGAGATGGAGCCTATGGCTACACCTTC; CDR3 protein: CATSRDGAYGYTF
V gene: TRBV29-1; J gene: TRBJ1-3; clone size: .; D gene: .; CDR3 DNA: TGCAGCGTTGCGGGACACCGGGATACTGGAAACACCATATATTTT; CDR3 protein: CSVAGHRDTGNTIYF
V gene: TRBV7-8; J gene: TRBJ1-2; clone size: .; D gene: .; CDR3 DNA: TGTGCCAGCAGCTTCCAATCTAACTATGGCTACACCTTC; CDR3 protein: CASSFQSNYGYTF
V gene: TRBV5-4; J gene: TRBJ2-2; clone size: .; D gene: .; CDR3 DNA: TGTGCCAGCAGCTTAGGAGGGACGGTTCGGGGTGCCGGGGAGCTGTTTTTT; CDR3 protein: CASSLGGTVRGAGELFF
V gene: TRBV5-6; J gene: TRBJ1-5; clone size: .; D gene: .; CDR3 DNA: TGTGCCAGCAGCTTGGCCCGGACAGCTTTTTATAGCAATCAGCCCCAGCATTTT; CDR3 protein: CASSLARTAFYSNQPQHF
V gene: TRBV27; J gene: TRBJ2-1; clone size: .; D gene: .; CDR3 DNA: TGTGCCAGCAGCAGGGGCGGACCCTACAATGAGCAGTTCTTC; CDR3 protein: CASSRGGPYNEQFF
V gene: TRBV18; J gene: TRBJ1-4; clone size: .; D gene: .; CDR3 DNA: TGTGCCAGCTCACCACCGACTCAAAGGCAGGGTGAAAAACTGTTTTTT; CDR3 protein: CASSPPTQRQGEKLFF
V gene: TRBV11-2; J gene: TRBJ1-2; clone size: .; D gene: .; CDR3 DNA: TGTGCCAGCAGCTTAGGGGACACCCCGGCTGGCTACACCTTC; CDR3 protein: CASSLGDTPAGYTF
V gene: TRBV30; J gene: TRBJ1-2; clone size: .; D gene: TRBD1; CDR3 DNA: TGTGCCTGGAGTGCCCACAGGGGGTTAGGGATAAACTATGGCTACACCTTC; CDR3 protein: CAWSAHRGLGINYGYTF
V gene: TRBV5-5; J gene: TRBJ1-5; clone size: .; D gene: TRBD1; CDR3 DNA: TGTGCCAGCACCCCAGGGGGGAGTCAGCCCCAGCATTTT; CDR3 protein: CASTPGGSQPQHF
V gene: TRBV4-3; J gene: TRBJ2-7; clone size: .; D gene: TRBD1; CDR3 DNA: TGCGCCAGCAGCCAGGGACAGGCCGGCTCCTACGAGCAGTACTTC; CDR3 protein: CASSQGQAGSYEQYF
V gene: TRBV27; J gene: TRBJ2-3; clone size: .; D gene: TRBD2; CDR3 DNA: TGTGCCAGCAGTTCCCCGGCGAGGACTAGCGGGGGGGCCCGGTTACGAACAGATACGCAGTATTTT; CDR3 protein: CASSSPARTSGGARLRTDTQYF
V gene: TRBV19; J gene: TRBJ1-5; clone size: .; D gene: .; CDR3 DNA: TGTGCCAGTAGTTGGAGGGACAATCAGCCCCAGCATTTT; CDR3 protein: CASSWRDNQPQHF
V gene: TRBV6-1; J gene: TRBJ2-7; clone size: few; D gene: .; CDR3 DNA: TGTGCCAGCACCATGACCGTCAGGTACGAGCAGTACTTC; CDR3 protein: CASTMTVRYEQYF
V gene: TRBV10-2; J gene: TRBJ1-3; clone size: .; D gene: .; CDR3 DNA: TGCGCCAGCAGTGAACAGGAGGGAAACACCATATATTTT; CDR3 protein: CASSEQEGNTIYF
V gene: TRBV15; J gene: TRBJ1-2; clone size: few; D gene: TRBD1; CDR3 DNA: TGTGCCACCAGCAGAGACTCCCGATTCCCAAAGACAGGGGCCGCGATTAACTATGGCTACACCTTC; CDR3 protein: CATSRDSRFPKTGAAINYGYTF